The rows below give T cell receptor beta chains drawn from one sample of a study of T cells in localized non-small cell lung cancer. Only in-frame clones appear in the TCRdb table, and some are missing; sequencing was by immunoSEQ multiplex PCR. The table includes around 130,000 clones, roughly 90% detected once. Sequencing was performed on peripheral blood, taken before any cancer treatment. Receptor source: a female donor older than 55 with stage I lung adenocarcinoma. The CDR3 runs from the conserved cysteine through the conserved F or W. A D gene is named only where the DNA matches it firmly. Not every row has a clone size; where given, it reads once, few, many or a size class.

>.|TRBV7-3|TRBD2|15|TRBJ2-1
TGTGCCAGCAGCCCCACAGCGGGAGGGTACAATGAGCAGTTCTTC
CASSPTAGGYNEQFF
>.|TRBV5-5|.|15|TRBJ1-1
TGTGCCAGCAGCACTACGGACAGCTTCTCCGCTGAAGCTTTCTTT
CASSTTDSFSAEAFF
>few|TRBV27|.|12|TRBJ1-1
TGTGCCAGCAGTTTCCGGGGGACTGAAGCTTTCTTT
CASSFRGTEAFF
>.|TRBV5-4|.|13|TRBJ2-7
TGTGCCAGCAGCTTGACAGGGTTTGGCGAGCAGTACTTC
CASSLTGFGEQYF
>.|TRBV30|TRBD1|13|TRBJ1-1
TGTGCCGGTAAAAAGCAGGGGGAGACTGAAGCTTTCTTT
CAGKKQGETEAFF
>.|TRBV5-1|.|14|TRBJ1-1
TGCGCCAGCAGCTTGGGGGCAGGGTCTTTTGAAGCTTTCTTT
CASSLGAGSFEAFF
>.|TRBV7-2|.|14|TRBJ1-1
TGTGCCAGCAGCTTAGCCGGCGAGAACACTGAAGCTTTCTTT
CASSLAGENTEAFF
>few|TRBV18|TRBD2|13|TRBJ2-7
TGTGCCAGCTCACAAGGACTAGCGAACAAGCAGTACTTC
CASSQGLANKQYF
>.|TRBV5-1|.|13|TRBJ2-5
TGCGCCAGCAGACAAAACCCCAAAGAGACCCAGTACTTC
CASRQNPKETQYF
>few|TRBV29-1|.|17|TRBJ2-3
TGCAGCGCCCGTGGGGGAATGCCAATTGGGGGCACAGATACGCAGTATTTT
CSARGGMPIGGTDTQYF
>.|TRBV7-9|.|15|TRBJ2-1
TGTGCCAGCAGCTTAGTAGAGGGTTCCTACAATGAGCAGTTCTTC
CASSLVEGSYNEQFF
>.|TRBV13|.|15|TRBJ1-2
TGTGCCAGCAGCCCACAATTGACGGGGAACTATGGCTACACCTTC
CASSPQLTGNYGYTF
>.|TRBV18|.|12|TRBJ2-5
TGTGCCAGCTCACCTGTCGAAGAGACCCAGTACTTC
CASSPVEETQYF
>.|TRBV10-3|.|15|TRBJ2-2
TGTGCCATCAGTGAGGTTCCAGTAAACACCGGGGAGCTGTTTTTT
CAISEVPVNTGELFF